This T cell receptor (beta chain) originates from a study of blood T cell repertoires in COVID-19 (dated by TCRdb to the early 2020s). As for the study more broadly: Collaborator samples came from the United States, Italy and Spain and covered acute and convalescent phases of COVID-19. A freely available public database, intended as a resource for researchers studying the immune response to SARS-CoV-2, is where the repertoires were released. Where HLA class I and class II types were available, the types were taken from metadata supplied by the sample provider, not from assay-based typing. Samples were obtained from the ongoing ImmuneRACE study (first 160 participants) and from 1,200 or so subjects provided by 6 global collaborators. The material from the prospective study consisted of cDNA or gDNA derived from T cells, B-cell-depleted T cells, or PBMCs. The dataset comprised deeply sampled blood TCRbeta repertoires from subjects exposed to, actively infected with, or recovered from COVID-19. A de-identified subject ID, COVID-19 status, age in years and sex were almost always included in the sample metadata. What the authors observed across the whole study: Clinical and demographic metadata were provided uncurated, with the amount varying by source and participant.

The immunoSEQ Assay, a bias-controlled multiplex PCR, was used to amplify TCRbeta CDR3 regions from genomic DNA. As for how the authors treated the data: The number of nucleated cells in each sample was estimated from the amplification of reference gene primers within the assay. To quantify the absolute abundance of each unique TCRbeta CDR3 rearrangement, sequence reads were collapsed and filtered. For each sample, productive Simpson clonality was calculated as the square root of Simpson's diversity index over productive rearrangements. TCRdb limited this immuneACCESS table to in-frame rearrangements with V and J called. A share of clones is missing; checked studies link under half to unresolved V genes, and the rest is unexplained. V, J and clone size were drawn from that table, and D and trimming were deduced from the DNA. The sample includes 150,000 to 200,000 clones, with 90% observed a single time. Of the sample, 18% falls within the top ten clones.

The germline V gene specifies SGHDT as CDR1 and YYEEEE as CDR2. The CDR3 holds 14 amino acids from the cysteine to the phenylalanine. Solely the CDR3 DNA is kept, with 42 bases framed from the first base. V lost 0 bases and J lost 3 bases; the stretch between them is 7 bases long. To note about this clone: What antigen it recognizes has not been identified. No quality values exist for individual bases; no much larger clone is one base distant.

The collaborating institutions used their own protocols to collect whole blood in K2EDTA tubes. Collaborator samples were shipped for TCRbeta analysis as frozen whole blood, isolated PBMCs, or DNA extracted from either sample type. The clonotype comes from a man aged 60-69 years with active or convalescent COVID-19. The sequenced sample consisted of peripheral blood. This chain is built from TRBV5-6 and TRBJ2-1, and possibly TRBD1, on 5 matching bases. The CDR3 reads as follows: CASSLGQYYNEQFF. The nucleotides are TGTGCCAGCAGCTTGGGACAGTACTACAATGAGCAGTTCTTC.